This TCR beta chain came from a study of siplizumab effects on memory and regulatory T cells. Study-level results: Apparently more diverse than memory cells, naive T cells also seemed major alloresponse contributors. Sequences below about 10^-5 frequency were poorly captured, and few alloreactive clones mapped to unstimulated subsets.

Profiling relied on immunoSEQ multiplex PCR, and the TCRdb table lists in-frame clones only, not all of them. The sample holds more than 85,000 clones, approximately 92% seen once. Germline assignment: CDR1 SEHNR and CDR2 FQNEAQ (reference sequence). Trimming took 1 base from V and 0 from J, leaving 6 bases between them. The CDR3 contains 14 residues. On this clone: Its antigen remains unknown.

The sequencing input was CD4+ T cells sorted from blood. This clonotype was obtained from a human donor in good health. Some clones in this sample may be carry-over from other donors' samples. The rearrangement joins TRBV7-9 to TRBJ1-1; D gene ambiguous. CDR3 residues: CASSLVNLNTEAFF. CDR3 nucleotide sequence: TGTGCCAGCAGCTTAGTGAATCTGAACACTGAAGCTTTCTTT.